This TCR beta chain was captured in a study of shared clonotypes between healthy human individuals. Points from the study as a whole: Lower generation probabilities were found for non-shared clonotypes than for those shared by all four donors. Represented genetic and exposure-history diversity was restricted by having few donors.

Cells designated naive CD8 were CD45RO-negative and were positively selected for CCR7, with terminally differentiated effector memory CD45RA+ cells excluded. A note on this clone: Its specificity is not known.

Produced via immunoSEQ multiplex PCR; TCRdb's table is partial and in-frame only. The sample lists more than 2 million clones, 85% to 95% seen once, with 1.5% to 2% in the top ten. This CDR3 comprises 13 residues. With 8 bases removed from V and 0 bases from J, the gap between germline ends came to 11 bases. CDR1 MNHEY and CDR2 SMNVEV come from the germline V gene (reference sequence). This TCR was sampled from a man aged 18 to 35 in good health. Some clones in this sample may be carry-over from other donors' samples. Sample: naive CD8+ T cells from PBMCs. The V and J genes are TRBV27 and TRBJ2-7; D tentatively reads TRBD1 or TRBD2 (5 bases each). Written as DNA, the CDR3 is TGTGCCAGCTCTAACGGGGCCTCCTACGAGCAGTACTTC. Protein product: CASSNGASYEQYF.